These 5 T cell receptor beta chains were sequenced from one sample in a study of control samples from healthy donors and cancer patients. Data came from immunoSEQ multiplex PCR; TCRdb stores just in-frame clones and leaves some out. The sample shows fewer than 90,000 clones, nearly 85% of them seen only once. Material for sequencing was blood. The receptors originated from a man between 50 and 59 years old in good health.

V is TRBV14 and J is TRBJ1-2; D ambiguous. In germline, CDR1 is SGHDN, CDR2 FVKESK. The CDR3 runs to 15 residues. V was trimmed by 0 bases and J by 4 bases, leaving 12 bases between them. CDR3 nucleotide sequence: TGTGCCAGCAGCCAAGATCAAGTAGGGAGCTATGGCTACACCTTC. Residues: CASSQDQVGSYGYTF.

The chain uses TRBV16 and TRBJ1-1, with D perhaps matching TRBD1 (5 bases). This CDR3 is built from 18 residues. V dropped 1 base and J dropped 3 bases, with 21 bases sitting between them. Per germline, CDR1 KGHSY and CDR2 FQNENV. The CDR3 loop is CASSQWRQGPQSDTEAFF. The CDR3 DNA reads TGTGCCAGCAGCCAATGGCGGCAGGGTCCTCAGTCGGACACTGAAGCTTTCTTT.

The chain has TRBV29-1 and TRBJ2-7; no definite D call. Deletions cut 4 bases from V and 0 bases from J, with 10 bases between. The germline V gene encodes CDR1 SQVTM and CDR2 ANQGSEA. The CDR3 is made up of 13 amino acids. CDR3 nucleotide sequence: TGCAGCGTTGTCCCCCTGAGCTCCTACGAGCAGTACTTC. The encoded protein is CSVVPLSSYEQYF.

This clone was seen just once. The CDR3 loop is CASSLAGGSTQPQHF. The DNA for the CDR3 is TGTGCCAGCAGCTTGGCAGGGGGCTCGACTCAGCCCCAGCATTTT. V usage is TRBV5-6 and J usage is TRBJ1-5, with 8 bases identical to TRBD1. Unmatched junction bases numbered 5, after V lost 0 bases and J lost 6 bases. CDR1 is SGHDT and CDR2 is YYEEEE in the germline V gene. This CDR3 spans 15 amino acids.

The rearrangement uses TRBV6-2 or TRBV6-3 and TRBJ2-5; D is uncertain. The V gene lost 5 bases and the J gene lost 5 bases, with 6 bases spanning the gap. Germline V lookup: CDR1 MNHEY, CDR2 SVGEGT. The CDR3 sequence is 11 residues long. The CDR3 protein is CASSLAETQYF. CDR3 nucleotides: TGTGCCAGCAGTCTTGCTGAGACCCAGTACTTC.